The clone carrying this T cell receptor (beta chain) is a singleton in its sample. Its specificity is not known. These data are taken from a study of shared clonotypes between healthy human individuals. Study as a whole: Donors had three CD4 naive, three CD4 memory, two CD8 naive and one CD8 memory plate apiece.

Unmatched junction bases numbered 6, after V lost 2 bases and J lost 5 bases. This CDR3 is 16 amino acids long. Germline V lookup: CDR1 KGHSH, CDR2 LQKENI. Some clones are missing from TCRdb's copy, which holds only in-frame ones; the method was immunoSEQ multiplex PCR. Seen here are over 950,000 clones, around 77% observed once, and the top ten hold approximately 0.95%. Those who donated were healthy HIV-negative adults, with no recent acute infections or vaccinations reported. General study points: Compared with clonotypes that all four donors shared, non-shared clonotypes had lower generation probabilities.

This chain uses TRBV18 with TRBJ2-1; 10 bases are a match to TRBD2. Sample: memory CD4+ T cells from PBMCs. Indicated subset: CD45RA-negative fraction. The TCR originated in a man aged 18 to 29 in good health. Some clones in this sample may be carry-over from other donors' samples. CDR3 coding DNA: TGTGCCAGCTCACCAAGGGGGACTAGCGCTGACAATGAGCAGTTCTTC. Its translation is CASSPRGTSADNEQFF.